The rows below give T cell receptor beta chains drawn from one sample of a study of T-cell memory formation after mild COVID-19. TCRdb ran MiXCR on the 5' RACE reads and lists one entry per CDR3 protein. This sample has 100,000 to 150,000 distinct CDR3 sequences, with roughly 15% found just once. Input material: PBMCs or a T cell subset sorted from them (not recorded which). These receptors were obtained from an adult woman who had mild COVID-19 (a few samples of this study predate the infection). Cell type and time point are not known. Both conserved end residues are part of each CDR3. The D gene is left open where the match is weak. Size values are once, few and many counts, or a class for expanded clones, and some rows have none.

size: -
V: TRBV4-1
J: TRBJ2-5
D: TRBD2
CDR3: CASSQDPGLAGAGKETQYF
DNA: TGCGCCAGCAGCCAAGATCCCGGACTAGCGGGAGCGGGGAAAGAGACCCAGTACTTC

size: few
V: TRBV6-2/TRBV6-3
J: TRBJ2-5
D: -
CDR3: CASSGFQETQYF
DNA: TGTGCCAGCAGTGGATTTCAAGAGACCCAGTACTTC

size: few
V: TRBV12-3/TRBV12-4
J: TRBJ2-1
D: -
CDR3: CALSSGYSEQFF
DNA: TGTGCCTTGAGCAGTGGGTACAGTGAGCAGTTCTTC

size: -
V: TRBV7-2
J: TRBJ2-4
D: -
CDR3: CASSLGVGKNIQYF
DNA: TGTGCCAGCAGCTTAGGGGTGGGCAAAAACATTCAGTACTTC

size: -
V: TRBV7-9
J: TRBJ2-5
D: -
CDR3: CASRDGAGDETQYF
DNA: TGTGCCAGCAGGGACGGCGCCGGGGACGAGACCCAGTACTTC

size: few
V: TRBV24-1
J: TRBJ2-5
D: -
CDR3: CATSDLQETQYF
DNA: TGTGCCACCAGTGATCTGCAGGAGACCCAGTACTTC

size: -
V: TRBV20-1
J: TRBJ1-6
D: -
CDR3: CSASRGDRSPLHF
DNA: TGCAGTGCTAGTCGGGGGGATAGATCACCCCTCCACTTT

size: -
V: TRBV5-6
J: TRBJ2-4
D: -
CDR3: CASSSEGAAILAKNIQYF
DNA: TGTGCCAGCAGCTCGGAAGGGGCAGCTATTCTAGCCAAAAACATTCAGTACTTC

size: -
V: TRBV5-6
J: TRBJ2-7
D: -
CDR3: CASSLGRYNYEQYF
DNA: TGTGCCAGCAGCTTGGGTCGGTACAACTACGAGCAGTACTTC

size: -
V: TRBV3-1
J: TRBJ2-5
D: -
CDR3: CASSLVEVSQETQYF
DNA: TGTGCCAGCAGCCTTGTCGAGGTTAGCCAAGAGACCCAGTACTTC

size: few
V: TRBV20-1
J: TRBJ2-1
D: -
CDR3: CSARDLVAQPRINEQFF
DNA: TGCAGTGCTAGAGATTTAGTAGCCCAACCAAGGATCAATGAGCAGTTCTTC

size: few
V: TRBV2
J: TRBJ2-5
D: TRBD1
CDR3: CASRRTGGPTQETQYF
DNA: TGTGCCAGCAGGAGGACAGGGGGCCCTACCCAAGAGACCCAGTACTTC

size: few
V: TRBV19
J: TRBJ1-2
D: -
CDR3: CASSTRQVYGYTF
DNA: TGTGCCAGTAGTACTAGACAAGTCTATGGCTACACCTTC

size: few
V: TRBV5-1
J: TRBJ2-1
D: TRBD2
CDR3: CASSSDSLTSGGLYNEQFF
DNA: TGCGCCAGCAGCTCGGACAGCTTGACTAGCGGGGGGCTATACAATGAGCAGTTCTTC

size: -
V: TRBV12-3/TRBV12-4
J: TRBJ2-3
D: -
CDR3: CASLSSPTDTQYF
DNA: TGTGCCAGCCTCTCCAGTCCTACAGATACGCAGTATTTT

size: -
V: TRBV2
J: TRBJ2-7
D: TRBD2
CDR3: CASSTSVYEQYF
DNA: TGTGCCAGCAGCACTAGCGTCTACGAGCAGTACTTC

size: -
V: TRBV25-1
J: TRBJ1-1
D: -
CDR3: CASSASGQLNTEAFF
DNA: TGTGCCAGCAGTGCGTCAGGACAGCTGAACACTGAAGCTTTCTTT

size: -
V: TRBV29-1
J: TRBJ1-5
D: -
CDR3: CSVKQGGGSNQPQHF
DNA: TGCAGCGTAAAACAGGGCGGGGGTAGCAATCAGCCCCAGCATTTT

size: -
V: TRBV15
J: TRBJ2-2
D: -
CDR3: CATSRLHSGYTGELFF
DNA: TGTGCCACCAGCAGATTACATAGCGGTTACACCGGGGAGCTGTTTTTT

size: -
V: TRBV7-2
J: TRBJ2-7
D: -
CDR3: CASQEGGSYEQYF
DNA: TGTGCCAGCCAGGAGGGAGGCTCCTACGAGCAGTACTTC

size: once
V: TRBV7-9
J: TRBJ2-2
D: TRBD2
CDR3: CASSLGASGFTGELFF
DNA: TGTGCCAGCAGCTTAGGAGCTAGCGGATTTACCGGGGAGCTGTTTTTT

size: -
V: TRBV7-9
J: TRBJ2-7
D: -
CDR3: CASSSRRGRLYEQYF
DNA: TGTGCCAGCAGCTCGAGAAGGGGGAGGCTCTACGAGCAGTACTTC

size: few
V: TRBV30
J: TRBJ2-7
D: -
CDR3: CAWRNSLYEQYF
DNA: TGTGCCTGGAGGAACAGCCTCTACGAGCAGTACTTC

size: few
V: TRBV20-1
J: TRBJ1-1
D: -
CDR3: CSARGNRVIAFF
DNA: TGCAGTGCTAGAGGAAATAGGGTGATCGCTTTCTTT

size: -
V: TRBV5-1
J: TRBJ2-7
D: TRBD2
CDR3: CASSLGLAGSREQYF
DNA: TGCGCCAGCAGCCTCGGACTAGCGGGGTCTCGCGAGCAGTACTTC

size: -
V: TRBV12-3/TRBV12-4
J: TRBJ1-5
D: TRBD1
CDR3: CASTLKVLGSVGQDNQPQHF
DNA: TGTGCCAGCACCCTCAAAGTCCTTGGCTCCGTGGGACAGGACAATCAGCCCCAGCATTTT

size: few
V: TRBV7-8
J: TRBJ1-1
D: -
CDR3: CASSLMGARNTEAFF
DNA: TGTGCCAGCAGCTTAATGGGGGCTAGGAACACTGAAGCTTTCTTT

size: -
V: TRBV24-1
J: TRBJ1-5
D: -
CDR3: CATSDADQPQHF
DNA: TGTGCCACCAGTGATGCGGATCAGCCCCAGCATTTT

size: few
V: TRBV4-2
J: TRBJ1-5
D: -
CDR3: CASSQDPQGRFSNQPQHF
DNA: TGTGCCAGCAGCCAAGATCCCCAGGGGCGCTTTAGCAATCAGCCCCAGCATTTT

size: few
V: TRBV11-2
J: TRBJ2-5
D: TRBD1
CDR3: CASSLGTGLYF
DNA: TGTGCCAGCAGTCTCGGGACAGGATTATACTTC

size: -
V: TRBV7-8
J: TRBJ2-5
D: -
CDR3: CASSLAGAKETQYF
DNA: TGTGCCAGCAGCTTAGCGGGGGCCAAAGAGACCCAGTACTTC

size: -
V: TRBV29-1
J: TRBJ1-6
D: TRBD1
CDR3: CSVRTGMNSPLHF
DNA: TGCAGCGTTCGGACAGGGATGAATTCACCCCTCCACTTT

size: few
V: TRBV20-1
J: TRBJ2-1
D: -
CDR3: CSAGEAGGGYNEQFF
DNA: TGCAGTGCTGGGGAAGCTGGCGGAGGGTACAATGAGCAGTTCTTC

size: -
V: TRBV29-1
J: TRBJ2-5
D: -
CDR3: CSVVGTNQETQYF
DNA: TGCAGCGTGGTAGGGACCAATCAAGAGACCCAGTACTTC

size: few
V: TRBV5-1
J: TRBJ2-3
D: -
CDR3: CASSSNTDTQYF
DNA: TGCGCCAGCAGCTCCAACACAGATACGCAGTATTTT

size: once
V: TRBV1
J: TRBJ2-3
D: -
CDR3: CTSSPGGGRCTDTQYF
DNA: TGCACCAGCAGCCCTGGGGGGGGCCGGTGCACAGATACGCAGTATTTT

size: few
V: TRBV12-3/TRBV12-4
J: TRBJ2-3
D: TRBD2
CDR3: CASSPAGGPDTQYF
DNA: TGTGCCAGCAGCCCCGCGGGGGGGCCAGATACGCAGTATTTT

size: -
V: TRBV29-1
J: TRBJ2-3
D: -
CDR3: CSVDLESLVDTQYF
DNA: TGCAGCGTTGATTTAGAATCTTTGGTAGATACGCAGTATTTT

size: few
V: TRBV14
J: TRBJ2-2
D: -
CDR3: CASSQVMGANTGELFF
DNA: TGTGCCAGCAGCCAAGTAATGGGTGCGAACACCGGGGAGCTGTTTTTT

size: -
V: TRBV24-1
J: TRBJ2-7
D: -
CDR3: CATSQGPYEQYF
DNA: TGTGCCACCAGTCAAGGGCCCTACGAGCAGTACTTC

size: once
V: TRBV7-6
J: TRBJ1-2
D: -
CDR3: CASSQRSSPNYGYTF
DNA: TGTGCCAGCAGTCAGAGGAGTTCCCCTAACTATGGCTACACCTTC

size: few
V: TRBV4-1
J: TRBJ1-4
D: -
CDR3: CASSRGPSGSGEGMELFF
DNA: TGCGCCAGCAGCCGGGGGCCGTCGGGTTCAGGGGAAGGAATGGAACTTTTTTTT

size: few
V: TRBV4-1
J: TRBJ2-7
D: TRBD1
CDR3: CASSSYRGRVVHEQYF
DNA: TGCGCCAGCAGCTCGTACAGGGGGCGCGTGGTCCACGAGCAGTACTTC

size: few
V: TRBV4-3
J: TRBJ2-3
D: -
CDR3: CASSRGTTGAYSTDTQYF
DNA: TGCGCCAGCAGCCGGGGGACGACAGGAGCCTATAGCACAGATACGCAGTATTTT

size: many
V: TRBV3-1
J: TRBJ2-7
D: TRBD1
CDR3: CASSPRDREYEQYF
DNA: TGTGCCAGCAGCCCGCGGGACAGGGAATACGAGCAGTACTTC

size: few
V: TRBV2
J: TRBJ2-5
D: TRBD2
CDR3: CATEGLAGGTQYF
DNA: TGTGCCACGGAAGGACTAGCGGGAGGGACCCAGTACTTC

size: few
V: TRBV15
J: TRBJ2-1
D: TRBD2
CDR3: CATSRERGLPNEQFF
DNA: TGTGCCACCAGCAGAGAGCGGGGGTTACCCAATGAGCAGTTCTTC

size: few
V: TRBV7-9
J: TRBJ2-1
D: TRBD1
CDR3: CASTQGASLTEQFF
DNA: TGTGCCAGCACCCAGGGGGCTAGCCTTACTGAGCAGTTCTTC

size: few
V: TRBV12-3/TRBV12-4
J: TRBJ2-4
D: TRBD1
CDR3: CASTPDGTGSTIQYF
DNA: TGTGCCAGCACCCCGGATGGGACAGGGTCGACCATTCAGTACTTC

size: few
V: TRBV29-1
J: TRBJ2-3
D: -
CDR3: CSVEEGFTDTQYF
DNA: TGCAGCGTTGAAGAGGGCTTCACAGATACGCAGTATTTT

size: few
V: TRBV21-1
J: TRBJ2-7
D: -
CDR3: CASSNTQGYGPSYEQYF
DNA: TGTGCCAGCAGCAACACCCAGGGTTACGGGCCCTCCTACGAGCAGTACTTC

size: many
V: TRBV12-3/TRBV12-4
J: TRBJ2-2
D: -
CDR3: CASSQGTGELFF
DNA: TGTGCCAGCAGTCAGGGGACCGGGGAGCTGTTTTTT

size: few
V: TRBV7-7
J: TRBJ2-5
D: -
CDR3: CASSFFPRYSKYQETQYF
DNA: TGTGCCAGCAGCTTTTTCCCCCGTTACTCGAAATACCAAGAGACCCAGTACTTC

size: few
V: TRBV12-3/TRBV12-4
J: TRBJ1-1
D: -
CDR3: CASGRVEIAEAFF
DNA: TGTGCCAGCGGTAGGGTGGAGATAGCTGAAGCTTTCTTT